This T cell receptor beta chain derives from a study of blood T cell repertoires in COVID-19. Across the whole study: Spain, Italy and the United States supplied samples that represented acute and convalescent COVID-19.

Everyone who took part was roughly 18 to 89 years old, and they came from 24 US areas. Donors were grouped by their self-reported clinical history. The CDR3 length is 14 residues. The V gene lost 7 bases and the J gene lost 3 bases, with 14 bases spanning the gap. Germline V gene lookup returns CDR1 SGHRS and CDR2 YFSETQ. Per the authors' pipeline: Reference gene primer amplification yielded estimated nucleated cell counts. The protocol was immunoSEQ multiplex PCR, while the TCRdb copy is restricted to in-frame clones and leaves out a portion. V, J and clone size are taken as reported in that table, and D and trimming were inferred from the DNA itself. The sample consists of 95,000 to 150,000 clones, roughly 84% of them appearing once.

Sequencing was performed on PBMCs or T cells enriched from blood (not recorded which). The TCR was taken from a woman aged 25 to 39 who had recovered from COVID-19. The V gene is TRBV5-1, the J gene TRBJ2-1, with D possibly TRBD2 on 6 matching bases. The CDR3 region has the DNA TGCGCCAGCTCCCTGGGGACTTTCTACAATGAGCAGTTCTTC. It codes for CASSLGTFYNEQFF.